The sequence of this T cell receptor beta chain was determined in a study of tumor and adjacent non-tumor tissue in lung cancer. Study-level background: The cohort had about 12 adenocarcinoma, a couple of squamous cell and 1 small cell patients.

No cell sorting was done before RNA was extracted from the tissue. Between August and November 2014, newly diagnosed, chemotherapy-naive lung cancer patients underwent thoracic surgery in China. A modified ARM-PCR protocol with three rounds of nested PCR amplified TCRbeta. MiXCR, run by TCRdb on the multiplex PCR reads, gives a single entry per CDR3 protein. The sample gives 120,000 or so distinct CDR3 sequences, about 66% of which show up once; roughly 13% is in the top ten. A remark on this clonotype: A read error may explain this, as a much larger clone is one base away.

Germline V gene sequence: CDR1 ENHRY, CDR2 SYGVKD. With 6 bases removed from V and 3 bases from J, the gap between germline ends came to 10 bases. CDR3 size: 13 residues. This chain links TRBV10-3 with TRBJ2-3, with a weak D call TRBD2 (6 bases). The sample was lung tumor tissue. The clonotype originates from a man between 25 and 39 years old with non-small cell lung cancer. The CDR3 region has the DNA TGTGCCATCAGACGCGGGACGACAGATACGCAGTATTTT. Amino acids: CAIRRGTTDTQYF.